The present T cell receptor beta chain was sequenced within a study of T cell changes during pregnancy in multiple sclerosis. Generated by immunoSEQ multiplex PCR, the TCRdb table keeps only in-frame clones and is missing some. The sample has about 70,000 clones, 90% to 95% seen once. The CDR3 spans 16 residues. From germline, CDR1 is MNHNS and CDR2 SASEGT. V was trimmed by 4 bases and J by 8 bases, leaving 18 bases between them. J is TRBJ1-6 and V is TRBV6-1; maybe TRBD1 (5 bases). The source material was peripheral blood, sampled in the third trimester of pregnancy. The receptor was derived from a female donor with multiple sclerosis, enrolled in a pregnancy study. The DNA for the CDR3 is TGTGCCAGCAGTGTGTCCCCAGGGATTGTGGATTCACCCCTCCACTTT. Its protein is CASSVSPGIVDSPLHF.